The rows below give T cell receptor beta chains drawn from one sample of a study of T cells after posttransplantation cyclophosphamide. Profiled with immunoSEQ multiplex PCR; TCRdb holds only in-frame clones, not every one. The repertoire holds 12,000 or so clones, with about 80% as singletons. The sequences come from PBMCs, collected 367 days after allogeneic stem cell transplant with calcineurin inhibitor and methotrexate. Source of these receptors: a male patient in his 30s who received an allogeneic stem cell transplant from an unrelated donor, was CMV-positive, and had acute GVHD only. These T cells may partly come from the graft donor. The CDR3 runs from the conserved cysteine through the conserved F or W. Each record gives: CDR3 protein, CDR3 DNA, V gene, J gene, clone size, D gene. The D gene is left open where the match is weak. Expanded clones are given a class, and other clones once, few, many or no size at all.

CASSRVQGYEQYF,TGTGCCAGCAGCCGCGTCCAGGGCTACGAGCAGTACTTC,TRBV14,TRBJ2-7,-,-
CASSSPSPYGGAETQYF,TGTGCCAGCAGCTCCCCCTCCCCATACGGGGGGGCAGAGACCCAGTACTTC,TRBV9,TRBJ2-5,once,TRBD2
CASSSYYEQYF,TGTGCCAGCAGCTCTTACTACGAGCAGTACTTC,TRBV5-6,TRBJ2-7,-,-
CASSFDIAGREQYF,TGTGCCAGCAGCTTTGATATCGCAGGTCGCGAGCAGTACTTC,TRBV5-6,TRBJ2-7,-,-
CASSAGTATNEKLFF,TGTGCCAGCAGCGCCGGGACAGCAACTAATGAAAAACTGTTTTTT,TRBV9,TRBJ1-4,once,TRBD1
CASSSDRGLTDEQFF,TGTGCCAGCAGCTCAGACCGAGGACTGACTGATGAGCAGTTCTTC,TRBV7-3,TRBJ2-1,-,-
CASSLDLTKNIQYF,TGTGCCAGCAGCTTAGACTTAACCAAAAACATTCAGTACTTC,TRBV7-2,TRBJ2-4,-,-
CASSLGTGFNQPQHF,TGTGCCAGCAGCTTGGGGACAGGTTTCAATCAGCCCCAGCATTTT,TRBV5-4,TRBJ1-5,-,TRBD1
CASSHSGDTDTQYF,TGCGCCAGCAGCCATAGCGGGGACACAGATACGCAGTATTTT,TRBV5-1,TRBJ2-3,few,TRBD2
CATRAMAGSTDTQYF,TGTGCCACCAGGGCGATGGCGGGGAGCACAGATACGCAGTATTTT,TRBV28,TRBJ2-3,-,-
CASSPREGDYGYTF,TGCGCCAGCAGCCCACGGGAGGGGGACTATGGCTACACCTTC,TRBV4-3,TRBJ1-2,-,-
CASSPRAKETQYF,TGTGCCAGCAGTCCCAGGGCGAAAGAGACCCAGTACTTC,TRBV6-1,TRBJ2-5,-,-
CASSQETGEDTEAFF,TGCGCCAGCAGCCAAGAGACAGGAGAGGACACTGAAGCTTTCTTT,TRBV4-3,TRBJ1-1,-,-
CATWDRGSPLHF,TGTGCCACCTGGGACAGGGGTTCACCCCTCCACTTT,TRBV27,TRBJ1-6,-,TRBD1
CASSLDSLNTEAFF,TGCGCCAGCAGCCTAGACAGCTTGAACACTGAAGCTTTCTTT,TRBV5-1,TRBJ1-1,once,-
CASSLIAGSSTDTQYF,TGTGCCAGCAGCTTGATCGCGGGATCTAGCACAGATACGCAGTATTTT,TRBV7-6,TRBJ2-3,-,-
CASSPEGSQNIQYF,TGTGCCAGCTCACCAGAGGGATCTCAAAACATTCAGTACTTC,TRBV18,TRBJ2-4,-,-
CASSQGLAGAYEQYF,TGCGCCAGCAGCCAAGGACTAGCGGGAGCCTACGAGCAGTACTTC,TRBV4-1,TRBJ2-7,-,TRBD2
CASSYHLPGSSNQPQHF,TGTGCCAGCAGCTACCACCTACCAGGGTCGAGCAATCAGCCCCAGCATTTT,TRBV7-9,TRBJ1-5,few,-
CAWSRTTNTEAFF,TGTGCCTGGAGCCGGACAACCAACACTGAAGCTTTCTTT,TRBV30,TRBJ1-1,-,-
CASSLRVEVGAASSYEQYF,TGCGCCAGCAGCCTACGAGTCGAGGTTGGGGCAGCGAGCTCCTACGAGCAGTACTTC,TRBV4-1,TRBJ2-7,-,-
CASSLGTYWNEQFF,TGTGCCAGTAGTCTCGGGACTTATTGGAATGAGCAGTTCTTC,TRBV19,TRBJ2-1,medium-sized,-
CASSLGTGGIIYEQFF,TGCGCCAGCAGCTTGGGGACAGGGGGCATAATCTATGAGCAGTTCTTC,TRBV5-1,TRBJ2-1,once,TRBD1
CATSREVWSKYNEQFF,TGTGCCACCAGCAGAGAGGTTTGGTCTAAATACAATGAGCAGTTCTTC,TRBV15,TRBJ2-1,-,-
CASSVGGTGSGQYF,TGTGCCAGCAGCGTAGGAGGGACAGGGTCCGGGCAGTACTTC,TRBV9,TRBJ2-7,-,TRBD1
CASSHKGGAYGYTF,TGCGCCAGCAGTCATAAAGGGGGGGCCTATGGCTACACCTTC,TRBV4-1,TRBJ1-2,-,-
CASSYATGSFYGYTF,TGTGCCAGCAGTTACGCGACAGGCTCCTTCTATGGCTACACCTTC,TRBV6-5,TRBJ1-2,-,-
CAINPGLAPWEQYF,TGTGCCATCAATCCCGGACTAGCCCCTTGGGAGCAGTACTTC,TRBV10-3,TRBJ2-7,few,TRBD2